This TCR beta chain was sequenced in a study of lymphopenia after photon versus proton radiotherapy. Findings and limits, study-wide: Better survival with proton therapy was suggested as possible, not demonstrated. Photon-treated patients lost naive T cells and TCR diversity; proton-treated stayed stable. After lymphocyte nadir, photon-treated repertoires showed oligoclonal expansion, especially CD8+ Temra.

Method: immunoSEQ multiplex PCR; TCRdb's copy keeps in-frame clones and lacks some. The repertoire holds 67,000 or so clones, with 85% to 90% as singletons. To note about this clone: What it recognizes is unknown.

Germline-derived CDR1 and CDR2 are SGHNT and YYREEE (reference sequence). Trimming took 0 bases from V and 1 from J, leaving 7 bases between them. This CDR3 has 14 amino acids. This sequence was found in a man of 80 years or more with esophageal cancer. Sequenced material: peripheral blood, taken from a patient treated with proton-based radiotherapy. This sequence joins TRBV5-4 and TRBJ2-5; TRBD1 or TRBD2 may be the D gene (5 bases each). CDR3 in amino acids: CASSLVGVQETQYF. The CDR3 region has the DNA TGTGCCAGCAGCTTGGTGGGGGTCCAAGAGACCCAGTACTTC.